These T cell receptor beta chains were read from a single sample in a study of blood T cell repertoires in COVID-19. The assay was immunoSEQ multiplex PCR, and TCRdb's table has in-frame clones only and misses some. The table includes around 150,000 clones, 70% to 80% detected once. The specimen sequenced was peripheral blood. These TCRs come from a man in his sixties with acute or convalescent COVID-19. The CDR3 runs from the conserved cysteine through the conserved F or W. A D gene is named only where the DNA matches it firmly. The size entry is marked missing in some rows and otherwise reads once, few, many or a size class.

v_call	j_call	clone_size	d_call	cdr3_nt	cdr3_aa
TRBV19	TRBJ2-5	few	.	TGTGCCAGAAGGGAGGGGGTTACAGAGACCCAGTACTTC	CARREGVTETQYF
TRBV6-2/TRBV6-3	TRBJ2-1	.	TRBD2	TGTGCCAGCGGCCTAGCGGGGGGGAGAATCAATGAGCAGTTCTTC	CASGLAGGRINEQFF
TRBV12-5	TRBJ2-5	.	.	TGTGCTAGTGGTCCCGGAGGGAGTCAAGAGACCCAGTACTTC	CASGPGGSQETQYF
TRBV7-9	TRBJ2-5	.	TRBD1	TGTGCCAGCAGCACAGGACAGGGGGCAAGAGAGACCCAGTACTTC	CASSTGQGARETQYF
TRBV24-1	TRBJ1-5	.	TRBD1	TGTGCCACCAGTGATCGACAGGGAATTAGCAATCAGCCCCAGCATTTT	CATSDRQGISNQPQHF
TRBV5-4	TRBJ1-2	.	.	TGTGCCAGCAGCAGGTTGGGGGGTGCGTCCATGAACTATGGCTACACCTTC	CASSRLGGASMNYGYTF
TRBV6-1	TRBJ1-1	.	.	TGTGCCAGCAGTGAAGGTCGGTACACTGAAGCTTTCTTT	CASSEGRYTEAFF
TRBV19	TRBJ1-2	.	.	TGTGCCAGTAGTATTCAGAGAGAGGCCTATGGCTACACCTTC	CASSIQREAYGYTF
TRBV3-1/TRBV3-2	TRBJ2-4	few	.	TGTGCCAGCAGCCAAGAGAATAGGGGGACCCAAAACATTCAGTACTTC	CASSQENRGTQNIQYF
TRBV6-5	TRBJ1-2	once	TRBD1	TGTGCCAGCAGTCCCGGGACAGGATACTATGGCTACACCTTC	CASSPGTGYYGYTF
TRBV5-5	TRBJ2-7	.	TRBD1	TGTGCCAGCAGCACCGGGACAGGAGCCTACGAGCAGTACTTC	CASSTGTGAYEQYF
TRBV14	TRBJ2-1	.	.	TGTGCCAGCAGCCAAGGGTTGGGGAGTGAGCAGTTCTTC	CASSQGLGSEQFF
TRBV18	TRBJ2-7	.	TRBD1	TGTGCCAGCTCACTTCGGACAGGGCAATACGAGCAGTACTTC	CASSLRTGQYEQYF